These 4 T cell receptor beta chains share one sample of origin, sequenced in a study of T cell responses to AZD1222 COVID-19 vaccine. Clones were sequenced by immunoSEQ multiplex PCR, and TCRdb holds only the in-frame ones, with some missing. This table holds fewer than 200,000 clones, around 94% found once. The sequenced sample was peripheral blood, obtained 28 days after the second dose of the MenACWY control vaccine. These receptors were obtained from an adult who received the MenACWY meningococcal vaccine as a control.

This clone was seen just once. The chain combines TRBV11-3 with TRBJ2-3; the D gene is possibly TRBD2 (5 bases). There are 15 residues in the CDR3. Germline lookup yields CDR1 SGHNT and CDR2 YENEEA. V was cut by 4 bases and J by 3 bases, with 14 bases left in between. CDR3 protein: CASSSGILGTDTQYF. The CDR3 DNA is TGTGCCAGCAGCTCCGGGATCCTAGGGACAGATACGCAGTATTTT.

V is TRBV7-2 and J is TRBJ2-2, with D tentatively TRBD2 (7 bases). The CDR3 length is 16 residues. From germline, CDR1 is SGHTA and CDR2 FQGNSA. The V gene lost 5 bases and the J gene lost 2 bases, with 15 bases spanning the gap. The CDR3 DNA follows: TGTGCCAGCAGCCCTAGGGGGGGGTTAAACACCGGGGAGCTGTTTTTT. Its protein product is CASSPRGGLNTGELFF.

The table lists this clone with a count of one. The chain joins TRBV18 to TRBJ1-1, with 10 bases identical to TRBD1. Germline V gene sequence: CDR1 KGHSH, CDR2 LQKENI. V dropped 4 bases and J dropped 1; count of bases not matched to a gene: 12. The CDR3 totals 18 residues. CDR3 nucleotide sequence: TGTGCCAGCTCACTCCAGACAGGGGGCGCGGGAAGGAACACTGAAGCTTTCTTT. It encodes CASSLQTGGAGRNTEAFF.

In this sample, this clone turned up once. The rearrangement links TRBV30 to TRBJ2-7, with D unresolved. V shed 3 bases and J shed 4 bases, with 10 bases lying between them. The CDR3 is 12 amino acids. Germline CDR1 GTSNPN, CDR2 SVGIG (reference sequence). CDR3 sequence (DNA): TGTGCCTGGAGACCCGACACATACGAGCAGTACTTC. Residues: CAWRPDTYEQYF.